The present TCR beta chain was sequenced within a study of vaccination effects on CD4 cells after COVID-19. On this clone itself: Its antigen remains unknown.

CDR3 size: 12 residues. Trimming took off 6 bases at V and 3 bases at J, with 8 bases between the two ends. Germline V lookup: CDR1 LNHDA, CDR2 SQIVND (reference sequence). Data came from immunoSEQ multiplex PCR; TCRdb stores just in-frame clones and leaves some out. The sample records about 40,000 clones, approximately 70% being singletons. When nine to ten days of culture had elapsed, CD4+ T cells were isolated. Participants were vaccinated with two doses of either the BNT162b2 or mRNA-1273 vaccine. Cultures received IL-2 medium that replaced half the medium on days 3 and 7. This receptor was identified in a human donor who received a COVID-19 vaccine. The sequences come from CD4+ T cells from PBMCs cultured without peptide, collected after COVID-19 vaccination. The V call is TRBV19, the J call TRBJ1-2; the D gene is possibly TRBD1 (6 bases). The CDR3 region has the DNA TGTGCCAGTAGCAGACAGGACTATGGCTACACCTTC. Translation gives CASSRQDYGYTF.